One sample yielded the 2 T cell receptor beta chains listed below, sequenced in a study of blood T cell repertoires in COVID-19. The repertoire was sequenced with immunoSEQ multiplex PCR; TCRdb's copy has only in-frame clones and lacks some. This sample has more than 150,000 clones; about nine tenths occur once, and the top ten carry 2% to 2.5%. Sequencing was carried out using PBMCs or T cells enriched from blood (not recorded which). These receptors were obtained from a woman younger than 45 who had recovered from COVID-19.

The chain couples TRBV7-2 to TRBJ2-1, with TRBD1 matching 7 bases. V lost 5 bases, J lost 7 bases, and 8 bases stayed unmatched. The length of the CDR3 is 14 residues. The V gene's germline CDR1 is SGHTA and CDR2 FQGNSA. The CDR3 protein is CASSQGQSLNEQFF. The CDR3, as DNA: TGTGCCAGCAGCCAGGGACAGAGTCTTAATGAGCAGTTCTTC.

The rearrangement uses TRBV24-1 and TRBJ2-1; TRBD2 matches at 11 bases. The CDR3 length is 16 residues. The germline gives CDR1 KGHDR, CDR2 SFDVKD. V lost 1 base and J lost 6; bases outside the gene matches: 4. The CDR3 spells CATSDFASGRLNEQFF. The CDR3 DNA reads as TGTGCCACCAGTGATTTTGCTAGCGGGAGGCTCAATGAGCAGTTCTTC.